One and the same sample provided the 21 T cell receptor beta chains below, sequenced in a study of immune evolution from preneoplasia to lung adenocarcinoma. Here immunoSEQ multiplex PCR was the method, and the copy in TCRdb shows in-frame clones only, minus some. In the table there are some 10,000 clones, just over 85% of which are singletons. Sequencing was carried out using FFPE invasive lung adenocarcinoma tissue. These receptors were obtained from a person aged 65 to 85 with invasive lung adenocarcinoma.

The V gene is TRBV27, the J gene TRBJ2-1; weak D call: TRBD2 (5 bases). The CDR3 loop spans 14 amino acids. V was clipped by 2 bases and J by 4 bases, with 9 bases between them. Germline CDR1 and CDR2: MNHEY and SMNVEV (reference sequence). CDR3 sequence: CASSLRRVYNEQFF. In DNA, the CDR3 is TGTGCCAGCAGTTTACGGCGGGTGTACAATGAGCAGTTCTTC.

This rearrangement joins TRBV7-8 to TRBJ2-3; D not certain. This CDR3 is 15 amino acids long. The germline gives CDR1 SGHVS, CDR2 FQNEAQ. V lost 3 bases, J lost 4 bases, and 14 bases lay in between. The CDR3 sequence: CASSFPVGLADTQYF. The CDR3, as DNA: TGTGCCAGCAGCTTCCCCGTTGGGCTAGCAGATACGCAGTATTTT.

V usage is TRBV6-1 and J usage is TRBJ1-2; 8 nucleotides agree with TRBD1. J was trimmed by 4 bases and V by 3 bases; bases with no gene match: 7. CDR1 is MNHNS and CDR2 is SASEGT in the germline V gene. The CDR3 spans 15 residues. CDR3 amino acids: CASSEDGTGSYGYTF. The CDR3 nucleotides are TGTGCCAGCAGTGAGGATGGGACAGGTAGCTATGGCTACACCTTC.

This clone has more than one count but fewer than ten. The chain is built from TRBV10-1 and TRBJ1-1, with a tentative D call TRBD1 (6 bases). Trimming cost V 0 bases and J 1 base, with 9 bases left between them. The CDR3 covers 15 residues. From germline, CDR1 is WNHNN and CDR2 SYGVQD (reference sequence). CDR3 sequence reads: CASSESGRGNTEAFF. Here the CDR3 DNA reads TGCGCCAGCAGTGAGTCGGGCAGGGGGAACACTGAAGCTTTCTTT.

This chain's CDR3 is CASSSRGLYTEAFF. The CDR3 region has the DNA TGTGCCAGCAGTTCCAGGGGCCTATACACTGAAGCTTTCTTT. This chain links TRBV6-6 with TRBJ1-1, with a possible D match to TRBD1 (6 bases). This CDR3 is built from 14 residues. With 4 bases removed from V and 3 bases from J, the gap between germline ends came to 12 bases. CDR1 and CDR2 from the germline V gene are MNHNY and SVGAGI (reference sequence).

This chain connects TRBV20-1 to TRBJ1-2; D remains ambiguous. Germline V gives CDR1 DFQATT, CDR2 SNEGSKA (reference sequence). The CDR3 is 11 amino acids. V was clipped by 1 base and J by 6 bases, with 6 bases between them. The CDR3: CSARGVHGYTF. In nucleotides, the CDR3 is TGCAGTGCTAGAGGGGTCCATGGCTACACCTTC.

This clone occurred a few times. The chain recombines TRBV25-1 with TRBJ1-1; D call uncertain. V was shortened by 4 bases and J by 4 bases, with 13 bases between the two germline ends. CDR1 is MGHDK and CDR2 is SYGVNS in the germline V gene. The CDR3 loop spans 14 amino acids. The CDR3 here is CASSGPSGSTEAFF. The DNA for the CDR3 is TGTGCCAGCAGTGGGCCTAGTGGTAGCACTGAAGCTTTCTTT. Combining the CDR3 with reference TRBV25-1 and TRBJ1-1 gives the whole variable domain EADIYQTPRYLVIGTGKKITLECSQTMGHDKMYWYQQDPGMELHLIHYSYGVNSTEKGDLSSESTVSRIRTEHFPLTLESARPSHTSQYLCASSGPSGSTEAFFGQGTRLTVV.

The rearrangement links TRBV29-1 to TRBJ1-4; TRBD1 is a possible D gene (6 bases). The CDR3 runs 12 residues. Germline CDR1 SQVTM, CDR2 ANQGSEA. V lost 4 bases to trimming and J lost 3 bases, with 6 bases between them. For the CDR3, the DNA is TGCAGCGTTGGGACAGCTAATGAAAAACTGTTTTTT. Its protein is CSVGTANEKLFF.

CDR3 nucleotide sequence: TGTGCCAGCATGATTAATGAAAAACTGTTTTTT. Translation: CASMINEKLFF. V and J are TRBV7-9 and TRBJ1-4; the D is unclear. This CDR3 is built from 11 residues. V was clipped by 7 bases and J by 4 bases, with 4 bases between them. The germline gives CDR1 SEHNR, CDR2 FQNEAQ (reference sequence).

The gene calls are TRBV11-2 and TRBJ1-4; TRBD1 is a possible D gene (6 bases). The V gene's germline CDR1 is SGHAT and CDR2 FQNNGV. V lost 8 bases and J 5 bases, leaving 12 bases between the germline ends. This CDR3 is 13 amino acids long. CDR3 residues: CASRRGQNEKLFF. The CDR3 DNA is TGTGCCAGCCGACGAGGACAGAATGAAAAACTGTTTTTT.

V and J are TRBV5-1 and TRBJ2-7; TRBD2 might be the D (6 bases). Germline V gives CDR1 SGHRS, CDR2 YFSETQ. Trimming pared 3 bases from V and 2 bases from J, leaving 12 bases between. The CDR3 sequence is 14 residues long. The CDR3 spells CASSSGTSTYEQYF. CDR3 coding DNA: TGCGCCAGCAGCTCCGGGACTTCCACCTACGAGCAGTACTTC.

The chain joins TRBV7-9 to TRBJ2-5, with D maybe TRBD2 (5 bases). Trimming took off 6 bases at V and 3 bases at J, with 17 bases between the two ends. The germline V gene has CDR1 SEHNR and CDR2 FQNEAQ (reference sequence). The CDR3 has 15 amino acids. CDR3 protein: CASRQGPGREETQYF. CDR3 DNA: TGTGCCAGCAGACAAGGGCCTGGGCGGGAAGAGACCCAGTACTTC.

The rearrangement links TRBV4-2 to TRBJ2-3; 8 nucleotides line up with TRBD2. The CDR3 runs to 17 residues. J lost 0 bases, V lost 2 bases, and 7 bases had no gene match. Per the germline V gene, CDR1 is LGHNA and CDR2 is YNFKEQ. The DNA for the CDR3 is TGTGCCAGCAGCCAACTTTTAGCGGGACTTAGCACAGATACGCAGTATTTT. Translation: CASSQLLAGLSTDTQYF.

The chain joins TRBV6-4 to TRBJ2-3, with 12 bases matching TRBD2. Germline V lookup: CDR1 MRHNA, CDR2 SNTAGT. The J segment lost 3 bases and the V segment lost 4 bases, leaving 11 bases of the junction unmatched. This CDR3 is built from 18 residues. DNA of the CDR3: TGTGCCAGCAGTGGGGGGTGGCTAGCGGGGGGGCAAACAGATACGCAGTATTTT. Amino acid sequence: CASSGGWLAGGQTDTQYF.

The chain has TRBV6-5 and TRBJ1-2; 10 nucleotides agree with TRBD1. The CDR3 contains 14 residues. The J segment lost 4 bases and the V segment lost 5 bases, leaving 4 bases of the junction unmatched. Germline V gene sequence: CDR1 MNHEY, CDR2 SVGAGI. The CDR3: CASSRDRGGYGYTF. CDR3 nucleotide sequence: TGTGCCAGCAGTCGGGACAGGGGCGGCTATGGCTACACCTTC.

The chain has TRBV30 and TRBJ1-1, with D unresolved. CDR1 and CDR2 from the germline V gene are GTSNPN and SVGIG (reference sequence). V gave up 4 bases and J gave up 6 bases, with 9 bases separating them. The CDR3 length is 11 residues. CDR3 residues: CAWISIAEAFF. Here the CDR3 DNA reads TGTGCCTGGATTAGTATTGCTGAAGCTTTCTTT.

The chain combines TRBV11-1 with TRBJ2-1, with D maybe TRBD1 (6 bases). Trimming left V 5 bases short and J 0 bases short, with 17 bases between. CDR3 length equals 17 residues. CDR1 is SGHAT, CDR2 FQDESV, per germline (reference sequence). The DNA of the CDR3 is TGTGCCAGCAGCCGCGACAGGTCCGCGAACTCCTACAATGAGCAGTTCTTC. This gives the protein CASSRDRSANSYNEQFF.

This clone was detected once. The chain uses TRBV6-1 and TRBJ1-5; D gene ambiguous. Germline CDR1 MNHNS, CDR2 SASEGT. The CDR3 runs 13 residues. V was trimmed by 0 bases and J by 9 bases, leaving 9 bases between them. The CDR3 DNA is TGTGCCAGCAGTGAAGCGAGCCAGCGGCCCCAGCATTTT. This translates into CASSEASQRPQHF.

This clone appeared a single time. The chain recombines TRBV19 with TRBJ1-1; possible D gene TRBD1, 5 bases. V lost 3 bases and J lost 3, with 11 bases in between. The CDR3 loop spans 14 amino acids. Germline assignment: CDR1 LNHDA and CDR2 SQIVND (reference sequence). Here the CDR3 reads CASSIRVADTEAFF. Here the CDR3 DNA reads TGTGCCAGTAGTATCAGGGTTGCGGACACTGAAGCTTTCTTT.

V is TRBV5-1 and J is TRBJ1-1; D not certain. The germline V gene encodes CDR1 SGHRS and CDR2 YFSETQ. V was pared by 1 base and J by 1 base, with 8 bases between. The CDR3 extends over 14 amino acids. The CDR3 coding sequence is TGCGCCAGCAGCTTGTCTAGAGAGAACACTGAAGCTTTCTTT. Amino acids: CASSLSRENTEAFF.

CDR3 in amino acids: CASLSTDTQYF. CDR3 bases: TGTGCCAGCCTTAGCACAGATACGCAGTATTTT. V usage is TRBV2 and J usage is TRBJ2-3; D gene uncertain. The germline V gene has CDR1 SNHLY and CDR2 FYNNEI. Trimming pared 8 bases from V and 0 bases from J, leaving 3 bases between. The CDR3 covers 11 residues.